The 7 T cell receptor beta chains in this list originate from one sample, sequenced in a study of T cells in Graves' hyperthyroidism and ophthalmopathy. Using RNA transcripts as the source, TCR beta CDR3 regions were amplified. The study used the HTBI primer set for a first-round RT-PCR of the TCR CDR3. Each CDR3 protein is one row after TCRdb ran MiXCR on the multiplex PCR reads. Of hundreds of thousands of distinct CDR3 sequences in the sample, around 16% were seen once. The specimen was blood. All receptors come from a young woman with Graves' hyperthyroidism.

This clonotype was seen repeatedly, ten times or more. The chain couples TRBV20-1 to TRBJ2-3; weak D call: TRBD2 (5 bases). Germline CDR1 reads DFQATT; CDR2 reads SNEGSKA (reference sequence). Trimming stripped 5 bases from V and 4 bases from J, with 16 bases between. This CDR3 contains 14 residues. The CDR3 DNA reads TGCAGTGCTGAGGGCCCGGTGAATTCAGATACGCAGTATTTT. Amino acids: CSAEGPVNSDTQYF.

Of note for this clonotype: With a much larger clone just one base away, this may be a read error. CDR3 sequence (DNA): TGCAGCGCTGCCAGGGGAAGCGGGGGAAGTGGTACGCAGTATTTT. It codes for CSAARGSGGSGTQYF. V usage is TRBV29-1 and J usage is TRBJ2-3; 8 nucleotides line up with TRBD2. This CDR3 contains 15 residues. The germline V gene encodes CDR1 SQVTM and CDR2 ANQGSEA. Trimming took 7 bases from V and 8 from J; bases not matched to a gene: 17.

This clonotype has ten or more counts. The chain joins TRBV20-1 to TRBJ2-1; no clear D gene. In germline, CDR1 is DFQATT, CDR2 SNEGSKA (reference sequence). CDR3 length: 14 amino acids. V was trimmed by 6 bases and J by 2 bases, leaving 14 bases between them. CDR3 DNA: TGCAGTGCCGTTCCGCAGGTGGCCTACAATGAGCAGTTCTTC. Protein product: CSAVPQVAYNEQFF.

In its sample, this clonotype was seen many times. The chain combines TRBV29-1 with TRBJ1-1; no reliable D call. Trimming removed 6 bases from V and 0 bases from J, with 17 bases in between. The germline V gene encodes CDR1 SQVTM and CDR2 ANQGSEA. CDR3 length equals 15 residues. The CDR3 spells CSVSSGSTVNTEAFF. The CDR3 DNA sequence: TGCAGCGTATCATCCGGCTCGACGGTGAACACTGAAGCTTTCTTT.

This chain joins TRBV10-3 and TRBJ2-1, with D hard to call. This CDR3 contains 13 residues. CDR1 ENHRY and CDR2 SYGVKD come from the germline V gene. Trimming took off 2 bases at V and 3 bases at J, with 5 bases between the two ends. The CDR3 DNA reads TGTGCCATCAGTGAGAAATTCTACAATGAGCAGTTCTTC. Translation gives CAISEKFYNEQFF.

This clonotype was seen a few times. The chain carries TRBV15 and TRBJ2-5, with 7 positions matching TRBD1. Per the germline V gene, CDR1 is LNHNV and CDR2 is YYDKDF (reference sequence). The V gene end was trimmed by 6 bases and the J gene end by 0 bases; junction bases not matched to a gene: 13. CDR3 length: 17 residues. The CDR3 reads CATRPSPGQKYQETQYF. CDR3 DNA: TGTGCCACCAGACCAAGTCCGGGACAGAAGTACCAAGAGACCCAGTACTTC.

This clonotype was seen a few times. The chain uses TRBV29-1 and TRBJ1-1, with 9 bases that match TRBD1. V was clipped by 7 bases and J by 1 base; unmatched bases: 7. Germline CDR1 and CDR2: SQVTM and ANQGSEA. This CDR3 spans 14 amino acids. The CDR3 sequence is CSAHRTGANTEAFF. The CDR3 bases are TGCAGCGCCCATCGGACAGGGGCGAACACTGAAGCTTTCTTT.